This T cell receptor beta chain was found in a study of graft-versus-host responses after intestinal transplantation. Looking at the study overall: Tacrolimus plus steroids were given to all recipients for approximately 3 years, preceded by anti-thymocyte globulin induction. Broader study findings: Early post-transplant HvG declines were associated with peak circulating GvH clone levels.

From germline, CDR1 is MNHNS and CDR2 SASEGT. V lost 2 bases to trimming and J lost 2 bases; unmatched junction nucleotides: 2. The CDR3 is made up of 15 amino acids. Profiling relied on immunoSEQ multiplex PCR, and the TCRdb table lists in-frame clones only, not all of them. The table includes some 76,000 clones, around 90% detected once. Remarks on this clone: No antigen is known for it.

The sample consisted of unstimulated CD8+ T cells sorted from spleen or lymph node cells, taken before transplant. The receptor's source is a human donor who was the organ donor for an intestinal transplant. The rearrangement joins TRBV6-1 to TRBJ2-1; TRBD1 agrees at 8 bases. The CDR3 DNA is TGTGCCAGCAGTGAAAGACAGGGGACCTACAATGAGCAGTTCTTC. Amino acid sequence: CASSERQGTYNEQFF.